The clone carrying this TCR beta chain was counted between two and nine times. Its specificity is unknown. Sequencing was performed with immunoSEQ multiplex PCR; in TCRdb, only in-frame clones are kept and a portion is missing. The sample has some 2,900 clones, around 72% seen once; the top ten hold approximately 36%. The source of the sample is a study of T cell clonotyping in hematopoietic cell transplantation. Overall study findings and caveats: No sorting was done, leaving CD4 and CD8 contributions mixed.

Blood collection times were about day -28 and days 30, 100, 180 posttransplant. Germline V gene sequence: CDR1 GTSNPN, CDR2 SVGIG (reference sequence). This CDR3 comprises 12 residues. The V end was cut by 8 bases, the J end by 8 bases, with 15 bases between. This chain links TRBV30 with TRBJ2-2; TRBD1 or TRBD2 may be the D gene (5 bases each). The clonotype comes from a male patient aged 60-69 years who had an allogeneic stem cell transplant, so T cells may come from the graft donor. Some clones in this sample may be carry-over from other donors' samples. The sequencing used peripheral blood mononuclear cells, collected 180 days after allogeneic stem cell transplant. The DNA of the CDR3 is TGTGCCGGGGGAAGGACTTTAGGGGAGCTGTTTTTT. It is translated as CAGGRTLGELFF.